The 8 T cell receptor beta chains below come from one sample, sequenced in a study of human T cells and chemical hapten exposure. Time point of the sample: patch test 3, about 24 weeks after DPC sensitization. Treatment in this sample: therapeutic diphenylcyclopropenone sensitization with weekly scalp DPC. From the RACE reads, TCRdb called clonotypes with MiXCR, one entry per CDR3 protein. The sample yields 95,000 to 150,000 distinct CDR3 sequences, 11% seen once. Sample: whole blood, taken in connection with sensitization to the hapten diphenylcyclopropenone (DPC). These receptors originate from a woman in her 50s with alopecia areata. Some clones in this sample may be carry-over from other donors' samples.

This clonotype has a handful of counts. The chain combines TRBV7-9 with TRBJ1-2; 8 bases agree with TRBD1. The junction had 5 bases not matched to a gene; V was cut back by 5 bases and J by 6 bases. Looked up from germline, CDR1 is SEHNR and CDR2 is FQNEAQ (reference sequence). The CDR3 has 13 amino acids. The CDR3 region has the DNA TGTGCCAGCAGCCCCCGGACAGGGAATGGCTACACCTTC. Residues: CASSPRTGNGYTF.

This clonotype has just a few counts. This chain connects TRBV5-6 to TRBJ2-3, with no clear D. V shed 1 base and J shed 0 bases, with 9 bases lying between them. The CDR3 has 15 amino acids. Germline V gene sequence: CDR1 SGHDT, CDR2 YYEEEE. CDR3 nucleotides: TGTGCCAGCAGCTTGTGGCAGGCTAGCACAGATACGCAGTATTTT. This sequence encodes CASSLWQASTDTQYF.

This clonotype showed up many times. The CDR3 here is CSVSRRGDEQFF. The CDR3 DNA sequence: TGCAGCGTCAGTCGGAGAGGGGATGAGCAGTTCTTC. The gene calls are TRBV29-1 and TRBJ2-1; the D gene could be TRBD1 or TRBD2 (5 bases each). CDR3 length: 12 amino acids. CDR1 is SQVTM and CDR2 is ANQGSEA in the germline V gene. V gave up 6 bases and J gave up 8 bases, with 14 bases separating them.

The chain has TRBV10-3 and TRBJ1-1; 9 bases are a match to TRBD1. CDR1 is ENHRY and CDR2 is SYGVKD in the germline V gene. Losses at the gene ends were 11 bases for V and 5 bases for J; bases not matched to a gene: 6. The CDR3 is 12 amino acids. The CDR3 reads CAGGQGWTEAFF. In nucleotides, the CDR3 is TGTGCCGGGGGACAGGGATGGACTGAAGCTTTCTTT.

The V gene is TRBV7-2, the J gene TRBJ2-5, with D perhaps TRBD1 or TRBD2 (5 bases each). V was shortened by 1 base and J by 4 bases, with 16 bases between the two germline ends. The CDR3 runs 16 residues. Germline CDR1 is SGHTA and CDR2 is FQGNSA. The CDR3 loop is CASSLEGTVSRETQYF. The CDR3 DNA sequence: TGTGCCAGCAGCTTAGAGGGGACCGTGTCGAGAGAGACCCAGTACTTC.

This clonotype was recorded many times. The rearrangement uses TRBV20-1 and TRBJ2-5; 12 bases are shared with TRBD2. The CDR3 runs 18 residues. Germline CDR1 DFQATT, CDR2 SNEGSKA (reference sequence). V was pared by 1 base and J by 2 bases, with 11 bases of the junction left unmatched. This chain's CDR3 is CSARVLTLAGGRQETQYF. CDR3 nucleotide sequence: TGCAGTGCTAGAGTCCTAACACTAGCGGGAGGACGGCAAGAGACCCAGTACTTC.

This chain joins TRBV4-2 and TRBJ1-5, with 8 bases fitting TRBD1. V lost 0 bases, J lost 4 bases, and 17 bases stayed unmatched. The CDR3 consists of 20 residues. The germline V gene has CDR1 LGHNA and CDR2 YNFKEQ. The CDR3 loop is CASSQEGRGPEYPLNQPQHF. The CDR3 coding sequence is TGTGCCAGCAGCCAAGAAGGCAGGGGGCCCGAATACCCCCTTAATCAGCCCCAGCATTTT.

V gene TRBV20-1 combines with J gene TRBJ2-5; TRBD2 matches at 7 bases. Trimming took 5 bases from V and 2 from J; bases not matched to a gene: 14. Germline CDR1 reads DFQATT; CDR2 reads SNEGSKA (reference sequence). The CDR3 runs to 16 residues. CDR3 coding DNA: TGCAGTGCTGAGGGAGGGGATAAGAATCCTCAAGAGACCCAGTACTTC. Its translation: CSAEGGDKNPQETQYF.